These 11 T cell receptor beta chains share one sample of origin, sequenced in a study of T-cell memory formation after mild COVID-19. MiXCR, applied by TCRdb to the 5' RACE reads, yields one record per CDR3 protein. Here the sample spans about 310,000 distinct CDR3 sequences, about 16% being singletons. Sequenced input: PBMCs or a T cell subset sorted from them (not recorded which). Receptors were obtained from a young man who had mild COVID-19 (a few samples of this study predate the infection). Cell type and time point are not known.

This clonotype appeared a few times. This chain joins TRBV7-9 and TRBJ2-2; 8 nucleotides agree with TRBD2. The germline V gene has CDR1 SEHNR and CDR2 FQNEAQ (reference sequence). V shed 3 bases and J 3 bases; nucleotides not matched to a gene: 6. The CDR3 consists of 16 residues. CDR3 DNA sequence: TGTGCCAGCAGCTTCAAGGACGGGGGGGACACCGGGGAGCTGTTTTTT. Residues: CASSFKDGGDTGELFF.

The gene calls are TRBV6-2 or TRBV6-3 and TRBJ1-4; a weak D match, TRBD1 (6 bases). Deletions cut 2 bases from V and 6 bases from J, with 13 bases between. Germline CDR1 and CDR2: MNHEY and SVGEGT. The CDR3 length is 15 residues. The CDR3, as DNA: TGTGCCAGCAGTTACCACAGGGCGGATGATGAAAAACTGTTTTTT. Translation gives CASSYHRADDEKLFF.

This clonotype was detected a few times. J is TRBJ2-3 and V is TRBV4-1; 8 nucleotides line up with TRBD1. CDR3 length: 16 residues. The germline CDR1 and CDR2 sequences are MGHRA and YSYEKL. J was trimmed by 5 bases and V by 1 base; bases with no gene match: 8. The chain's CDR3 is CASSQGWDRRQDTQYF. The CDR3 DNA sequence: TGCGCCAGCAGCCAAGGTTGGGACAGGCGGCAAGATACGCAGTATTTT.

The CDR3 bases are TGTGCCAGCAGTGCCGGGACAAGAAGCACAGATACGCAGTATTTT. Translating it yields CASSAGTRSTDTQYF. The genes are TRBV6-4 and TRBJ2-3; tentatively, D is TRBD1 (6 bases). Germline V lookup: CDR1 MRHNA, CDR2 SNTAGT. The CDR3 runs to 15 residues. Trimming stripped 4 bases from V and 0 bases from J, with 11 bases between.

The chain uses TRBV12-3 or TRBV12-4 and TRBJ1-2, with D unresolved. V was shortened by 4 bases and J by 4 bases, with 4 bases between the two germline ends. This CDR3 spans 11 amino acids. CDR3 DNA: TGTGCCAGCAGTTCTATCTATGGCTACACCTTC. Translation gives CASSSIYGYTF.

The chain has TRBV7-9 and TRBJ1-2; perhaps TRBD1 as D (5 bases). The CDR3 consists of 14 residues. The germline CDR1 and CDR2 sequences are SEHNR and FQNEAQ (reference sequence). The ends were cut back, 7 bases at V and 5 bases at J, with 17 bases in the middle. The CDR3 is CASNRPGEGYGYTF. The CDR3 DNA reads TGTGCCAGCAACAGACCCGGGGAGGGGTATGGCTACACCTTC.

This clonotype came up a few times. J is TRBJ2-5 and V is TRBV7-2; D not resolved. Per germline, CDR1 SGHTA and CDR2 FQGNSA. The V end was cut by 8 bases, the J end by 1 base, with 11 bases between. This CDR3 has 13 residues. CDR3 DNA: TGTGCCAGCGGAGACCTGCCCCAAGAGACCCAGTACTTC. As protein: CASGDLPQETQYF. Combining the CDR3 with reference TRBV7-2 and TRBJ2-5 gives the whole variable domain GAGVSQSPSNKVTEKGKDVELRCDPISGHTALYWYRQSLGQGLEFLIYFQGNSAPDKSGLPSDRFSAERTGGSVSTLTIQRTQQEDSAVYLCASGDLPQETQYFGPGTRLLVL.

This clonotype was detected only a few times. This sequence joins TRBV4-2 and TRBJ1-2; unclear D gene. CDR3 length: 14 residues. Germline V lookup: CDR1 LGHNA, CDR2 YNFKEQ. V gave up 4 bases and J gave up 3 bases, with 12 bases separating them. CDR3 sequence: CASSLRQFDYGYTF. Here the CDR3 DNA reads TGTGCCAGCAGCCTCCGGCAGTTCGACTATGGCTACACCTTC.

This clonotype was seen only a few times. V usage is TRBV19 and J usage is TRBJ2-2; 10 nucleotides align to TRBD1. Germline V gene data show CDR1 as LNHDA and CDR2 as SQIVND (reference sequence). CDR3 length equals 17 residues. V lost 4 bases to trimming and J lost 3 bases; unmatched junction nucleotides: 8. The CDR3: CASSRGQGRLDTGELFF. The CDR3 DNA reads TGTGCCAGTAGTAGGGGACAGGGGAGGCTCGACACCGGGGAGCTGTTTTTT. Full variable domain (outside the CDR3, taken from reference TRBV19 and TRBJ2-2): DGGITQSPKYLFRKEGQNVTLSCEQNLNHDAMYWYRQDPGQGLRLIYYSQIVNDFQKGDIAEGYSVSREKKESFPLTVTSAQKNPTAFYLCASSRGQGRLDTGELFFGEGSRLTVL.

This clonotype has ten or more counts. The V and J genes are TRBV7-9 and TRBJ2-3; D unclear. Gene TRBJ1-5 matches the end of the DNA better, so the J call may be wrong. The CDR3 is 10 residues long. Germline V CDR1 and CDR2: SEHNR, FQNEAQ (reference sequence). The CDR3 reads CASSLEPQHF. The CDR3 bases are TGTGCCAGCAGCTTAGAGCCCCAGCATTTT.

The CDR3 reads CASSLNRGRNEKLFF. The CDR3, as DNA: TGTGCCAGCAGTCTCAACAGGGGGCGGAATGAAAAACTGTTTTTT. The rearrangement links TRBV28 to TRBJ1-4; TRBD1 matches 9 bases. After removal of 5 bases from V and 5 bases from J, the junction contained 6 bases not matched to a gene. From germline, CDR1 is MDHEN and CDR2 SYDVKM. This CDR3 comprises 15 residues.